These T cell receptor beta chains were read from a single sample in a study of blood T cell repertoires in COVID-19. Generated by immunoSEQ multiplex PCR, the TCRdb table keeps only in-frame clones and is missing some. The sample has over 90,000 clones; approximately 89% are singletons. The specimen sequenced was peripheral blood. The receptor set was obtained from a woman of 80 years or more in a cohort sampled during active COVID-19. Both conserved end residues are part of each CDR3. A D gene is named only where the DNA matches it firmly. Only some rows state a clone size, as once, few, many or a class for expanded clones.

j_call v_call clone_size d_call cdr3_nt cdr3_aa
TRBJ2-1 TRBV6-1 . TRBD2 TGTGCCAGCAGTGATCGGCTGCGCGGGAGATTCGATGAGCAGTTCTTC CASSDRLRGRFDEQFF
TRBJ1-2 TRBV28 . TRBD1 TGTGCCAGCAGAACACCCGGGACAGTAAATGGCTACACCTTC CASRTPGTVNGYTF
TRBJ2-5 TRBV7-9 . . TGTGCCAGCAGGGCAACTAGAGAAGAGACCCAGTACTTC CASRATREETQYF
TRBJ2-5 TRBV3-1/TRBV3-2 few . TGTGCCAGCAGCCAAGAAAAGGCGGCCCAGTACTTC CASSQEKAAQYF
TRBJ2-2 TRBV24-1 once . TGTGCCACCAGTTTAAAACAGCCGTCCACCGGGGAGCTGTTTTTT CATSLKQPSTGELFF
TRBJ2-7 TRBV5-1 . . TGCGCCAGCAGACCGGCAGGTGGCTACGAGCAGTACTTC CASRPAGGYEQYF
TRBJ1-1 TRBV19 . . TGTGCCAGTAGTCCCCGAGGGTTAAACACTGAAGCTTTCTTT CASSPRGLNTEAFF
TRBJ1-5 TRBV5-1 . . TGCGCCAGCAGCTTGGGACAGAATCAGCCCCAGCATTTT CASSLGQNQPQHF
TRBJ2-1 TRBV19 . TRBD2 TGTGCCAGTAGCGACAGGACTAGCGGGAAATCCTACAATGAGCAGTTCTTC CASSDRTSGKSYNEQFF
TRBJ1-5 TRBV10-3 . . TGTGCCATCAGAGGGAGCCCAGGGGATCAGCCCCAGCATTTT CAIRGSPGDQPQHF
TRBJ2-7 TRBV19 . TRBD2 TGTGCCAGTAGTATACTCCCGGGACTAGCGGGCTCCTACGAGCAGTACTTC CASSILPGLAGSYEQYF
TRBJ1-3 TRBV19 . TRBD1 TGTGCCAGTAGTGGTCGGACAGGGGGAAACACCATATATTTT CASSGRTGGNTIYF
TRBJ1-2 TRBV29-1 once . TGCAGCGCCCCTCGGGACACCATATTCTACACCTTC CSAPRDTIFYTF
TRBJ2-1 TRBV5-1 . TRBD1 TGCGCCAGCGCGGGGACAGGGAACTCCTACAATGAGCAGTTCTTC CASAGTGNSYNEQFF
TRBJ1-1 TRBV2 . . TGTGCCAGCAGTTTTGAGGGGAACACTGAAGCTTTCTTT CASSFEGNTEAFF
TRBJ1-5 TRBV11-2 . . TGTGCCAGCAGCTTAGATTCAGGGTTTGGGCCCCAGCATTTT CASSLDSGFGPQHF
TRBJ1-3 TRBV18 once . TGTGCCAGCTCACCGGGGGGGGCCGACACCATATATTTT CASSPGGADTIYF
TRBJ2-7 TRBV29-1 . TRBD1 TGCAGCGTCGCCACCGGGACAGGGGGCCTCGAGCAGTACTTC CSVATGTGGLEQYF